The rows below give T cell receptor beta chains drawn from one sample of a study of CD8+CD57+ T cells in acquired aplastic anemia. From the reads, TCRdb called clonotypes with MiXCR, one entry per CDR3 protein. The sample lists about 190,000 distinct CDR3 sequences; roughly half were seen once. What was sequenced was sorted CD4+, CD8+, or CD8+CD57+ T cells (not recorded which) from PBMCs. Source of these receptors: a human donor in good health, serving as a control. Both conserved end residues are part of each CDR3. A D gene is named only where the DNA matches it firmly. Size values are once, few and many counts, or a class for expanded clones, and some rows have none.

v_gene	d_gene	j_gene	abundance	CDR3nt	CDR3aa
TRBV4-1	-	TRBJ1-2	many	TGCGCCAGCAGCCAAGATAGCCAAGGGGCCTTGGGCTACACCTTC	CASSQDSQGALGYTF
TRBV5-1	-	TRBJ2-3	many	TGCGCCAGCAGCGTAGAGGGGATGCTCGGCACAGATACGCAGTATTTT	CASSVEGMLGTDTQYF
TRBV20-1	-	TRBJ2-3	many	TGCAGTGCCACATTCCCCCAGGGGGCGGGAGGTACGCAGTATTTT	CSATFPQGAGGTQYF
TRBV10-1	-	TRBJ1-6	few	TGCGCCAGCAGTCCACTTCATTTCGGTGGTACCCTCCACTTT	CASSPLHFGGTLHF
TRBV2	-	TRBJ1-2	-	TGTGCCAGCAGTGAAGTCAAGAACTATGGCTACACCTTC	CASSEVKNYGYTF
TRBV2	TRBD1	TRBJ1-1	-	TGTGCCAGCAGGACAGGGGTAGGATGGACTGAAGCTTTCTTT	CASRTGVGWTEAFF
TRBV2	TRBD1	TRBJ1-4	-	TGTGCCAGCAGGGGGACAGGGGTATCAACTAATGAAAAACTGTTTTTT	CASRGTGVSTNEKLFF
TRBV4-3	-	TRBJ1-2	many	TGCGCCAGCAGCCAAGAGGAGGCCCGGGGTGGCTACACCTTC	CASSQEEARGGYTF
TRBV11-3	TRBD2	TRBJ2-2	once	TGTGCCAGCAGTCTACCTACGAGCGGGGAGCACCGGGGAGCTGTTTTT	CASSLPTSGEHRGAVF
TRBV2	-	TRBJ1-1	-	TGTGCCAGCACGGCCCTTGAAGCTTTCTTT	CASTALEAFF